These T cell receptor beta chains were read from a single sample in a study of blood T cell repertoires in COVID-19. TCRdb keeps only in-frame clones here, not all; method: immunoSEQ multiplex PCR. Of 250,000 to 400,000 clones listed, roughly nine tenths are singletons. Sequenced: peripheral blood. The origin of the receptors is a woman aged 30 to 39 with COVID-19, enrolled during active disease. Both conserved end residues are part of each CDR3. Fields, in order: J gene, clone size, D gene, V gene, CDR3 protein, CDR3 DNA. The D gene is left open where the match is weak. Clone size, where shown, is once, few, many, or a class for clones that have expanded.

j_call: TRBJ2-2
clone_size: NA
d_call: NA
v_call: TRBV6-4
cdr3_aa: CASSDFPGAGELFF
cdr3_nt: TGTGCCAGCAGTGACTTCCCAGGGGCCGGGGAGCTGTTTTTT

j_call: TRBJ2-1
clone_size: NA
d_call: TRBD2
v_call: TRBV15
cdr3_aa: CATSRAGGPWLGNEQFF
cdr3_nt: TGTGCCACCAGCAGAGCGGGAGGGCCTTGGTTGGGCAATGAGCAGTTCTTC

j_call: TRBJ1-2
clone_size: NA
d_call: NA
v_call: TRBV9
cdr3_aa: CASSVADGSSYGYTF
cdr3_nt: TGTGCCAGCAGCGTAGCTGACGGGAGCTCCTATGGCTACACCTTC

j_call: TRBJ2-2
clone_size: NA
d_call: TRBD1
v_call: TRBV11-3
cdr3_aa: CASSSSSRGQAGELFF
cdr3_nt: TGTGCCAGCAGCTCCTCCTCAAGGGGGCAGGCCGGGGAGCTGTTTTTT

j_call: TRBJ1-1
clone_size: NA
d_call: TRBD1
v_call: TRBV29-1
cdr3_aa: CSVEQRQGNTEAFF
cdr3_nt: TGCAGCGTTGAACAGAGACAGGGTAACACTGAAGCTTTCTTT

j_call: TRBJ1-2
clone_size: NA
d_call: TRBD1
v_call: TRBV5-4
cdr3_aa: CASSLDYGQGNYGYTF
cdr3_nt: TGTGCCAGCAGCTTGGACTACGGACAGGGTAACTATGGCTACACCTTC

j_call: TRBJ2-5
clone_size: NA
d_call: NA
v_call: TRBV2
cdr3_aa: CASSGRDFQETQYF
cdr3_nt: TGTGCCAGCAGCGGCCGGGACTTCCAAGAGACCCAGTACTTC

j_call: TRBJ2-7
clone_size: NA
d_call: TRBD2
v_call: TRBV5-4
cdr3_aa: CASSLVASGYSYEQYF
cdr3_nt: TGTGCCAGCAGCTTGGTGGCTAGCGGTTACTCCTACGAGCAGTACTTC

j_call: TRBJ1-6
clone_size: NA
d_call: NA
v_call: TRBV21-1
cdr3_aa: CASSKVFRDNSPLHF
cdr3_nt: TGTGCCAGCAGCAAGGTCTTCAGGGATAATTCACCCCTCCACTTT

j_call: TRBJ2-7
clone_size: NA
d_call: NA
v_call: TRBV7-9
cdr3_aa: CASSLAPGVEQYF
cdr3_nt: TGTGCCAGCAGCTTAGCTCCGGGAGTAGAGCAGTACTTC

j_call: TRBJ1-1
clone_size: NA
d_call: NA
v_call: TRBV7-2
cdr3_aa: CASSLLMNTEAFF
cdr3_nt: TGTGCCAGCAGTTTACTAATGAACACTGAAGCTTTCTTT

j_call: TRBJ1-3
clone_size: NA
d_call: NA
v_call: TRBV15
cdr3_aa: CATSRDGSFVENTIYF
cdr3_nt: TGTGCCACCAGCAGAGACGGGTCCTTCGTGGAAAACACCATATATTTT

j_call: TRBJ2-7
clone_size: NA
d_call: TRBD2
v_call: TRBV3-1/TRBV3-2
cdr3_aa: CASSQRTSGMGYEQYF
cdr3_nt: TGTGCCAGCAGCCAACGGACTAGCGGGATGGGTTACGAGCAGTACTTC

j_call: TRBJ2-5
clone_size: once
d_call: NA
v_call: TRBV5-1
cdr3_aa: CASSLGGQLETQYF
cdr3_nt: TGCGCCAGCAGCTTGGGAGGACAGCTGGAGACCCAGTACTTC

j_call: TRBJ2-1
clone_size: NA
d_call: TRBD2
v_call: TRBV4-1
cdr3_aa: CASSQDRGRTEQFF
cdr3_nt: TGCGCCAGCAGCCAAGATCGCGGGAGGACTGAGCAGTTCTTC

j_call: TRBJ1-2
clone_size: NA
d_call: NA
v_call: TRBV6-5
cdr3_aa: CASRPDGDYGYTF
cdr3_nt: TGTGCCAGCAGACCAGACGGGGACTATGGCTACACCTTC

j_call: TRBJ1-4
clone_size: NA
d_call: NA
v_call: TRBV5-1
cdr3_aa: CASRSGQSEKLFF
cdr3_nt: TGCGCCAGCCGCTCGGGACAAAGCGAAAAACTGTTTTTT

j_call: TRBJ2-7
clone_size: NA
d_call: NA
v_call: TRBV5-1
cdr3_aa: CASSPDPTSSYEQYF
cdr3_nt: TGCGCCAGCAGCCCGGATCCGACTAGTTCCTACGAGCAGTACTTC

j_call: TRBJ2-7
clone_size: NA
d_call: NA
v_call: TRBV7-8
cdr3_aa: CASSSTVPGQYF
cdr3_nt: TGTGCCAGCAGCTCGACAGTTCCCGGGCAGTACTTC

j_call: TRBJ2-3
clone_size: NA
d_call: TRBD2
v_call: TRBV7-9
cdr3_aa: CASSLGAGGPIVEDTQYF
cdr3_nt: TGTGCCAGCAGCTTAGGAGCGGGAGGGCCGATTGTGGAAGATACGCAGTATTTT

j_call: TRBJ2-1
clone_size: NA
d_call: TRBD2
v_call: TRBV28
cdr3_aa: CASSPLAGGPNAAGNEQFF
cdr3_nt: TGTGCCAGCAGTCCTCTAGCGGGAGGGCCAAACGCCGCCGGCAATGAGCAGTTCTTC

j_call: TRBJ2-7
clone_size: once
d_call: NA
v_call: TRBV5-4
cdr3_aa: CASSLGGAFSYEQYF
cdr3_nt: TGTGCCAGCAGCTTGGGGGGCGCCTTCTCCTACGAGCAGTACTTC

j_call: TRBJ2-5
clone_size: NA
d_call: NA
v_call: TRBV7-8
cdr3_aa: CASSLQTAAGTQYF
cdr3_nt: TGTGCCAGCAGTTTACAAACAGCTGCAGGGACCCAGTACTTC

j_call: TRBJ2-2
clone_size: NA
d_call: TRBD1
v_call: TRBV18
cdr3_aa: CASSPTKGASTGELFF
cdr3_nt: TGTGCCAGCTCACCAACGAAGGGGGCGAGCACCGGGGAGCTGTTTTTT

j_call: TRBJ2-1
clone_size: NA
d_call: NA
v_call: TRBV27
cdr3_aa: CASRHIEPGNEQFF
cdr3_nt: TGTGCCAGCAGACACATCGAGCCGGGCAATGAGCAGTTCTTC

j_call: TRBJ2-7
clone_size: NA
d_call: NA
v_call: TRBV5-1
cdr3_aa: CASSPPSSVSYEQYF
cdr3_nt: TGCGCCAGCAGCCCCCCTAGCTCCGTATCCTACGAGCAGTACTTC

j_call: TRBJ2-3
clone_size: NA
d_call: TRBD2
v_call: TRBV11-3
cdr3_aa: CASSLEPSGRRNSTDTQYF
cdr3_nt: TGTGCCAGCAGCTTAGAACCTAGCGGGAGGCGCAATAGCACAGATACGCAGTATTTT

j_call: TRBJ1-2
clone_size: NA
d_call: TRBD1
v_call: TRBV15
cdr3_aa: CATSRPQGSGYTF
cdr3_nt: TGTGCCACCAGCAGACCACAGGGGTCTGGCTACACCTTC

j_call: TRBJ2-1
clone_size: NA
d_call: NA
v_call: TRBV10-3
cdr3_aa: CAISEKAGQFNEQFF
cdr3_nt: TGTGCCATCAGTGAGAAAGCAGGACAGTTCAATGAGCAGTTCTTC

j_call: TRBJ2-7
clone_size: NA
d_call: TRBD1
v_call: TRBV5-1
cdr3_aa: CASYVGDRGNSYEQYF
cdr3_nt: TGCGCCAGTTATGTCGGAGACAGGGGGAACTCCTACGAGCAGTACTTC

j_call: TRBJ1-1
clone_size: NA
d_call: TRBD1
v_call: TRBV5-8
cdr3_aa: CASSGAGGRAFF
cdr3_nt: TGTGCCAGCAGCGGGGCAGGGGGTCGCGCTTTCTTT

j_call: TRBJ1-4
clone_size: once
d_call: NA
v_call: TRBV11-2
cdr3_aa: CASSSGPFATNEKLFF
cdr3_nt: TGTGCCAGCAGCTCCGGTCCATTTGCAACTAATGAAAAACTGTTTTTT

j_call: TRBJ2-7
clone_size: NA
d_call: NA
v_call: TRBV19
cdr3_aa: CASSISGNTYEQYF
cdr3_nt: TGTGCCAGTAGTATCTCAGGAAACACCTACGAGCAGTACTTC

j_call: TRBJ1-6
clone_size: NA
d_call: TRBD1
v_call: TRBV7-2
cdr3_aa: CASSTQGERYNSPLHF
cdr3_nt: TGTGCCAGCAGCACACAGGGGGAGAGGTATAATTCACCCCTCCACTTT

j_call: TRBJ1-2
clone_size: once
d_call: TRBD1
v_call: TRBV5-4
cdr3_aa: CASSLDGTGGGGYTF
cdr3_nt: TGTGCCAGCAGCTTGGATGGGACAGGGGGCGGAGGCTACACCTTC

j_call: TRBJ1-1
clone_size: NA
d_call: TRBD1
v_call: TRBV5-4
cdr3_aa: CASSLEGADTTEAFF
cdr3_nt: TGTGCCAGCAGCTTGGAGGGGGCAGATACCACTGAAGCTTTCTTT

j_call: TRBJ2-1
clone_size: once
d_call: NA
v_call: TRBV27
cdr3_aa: CASSLRGGIVNEQFF
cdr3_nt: TGTGCCAGCAGTTTGAGGGGGGGGATAGTAAATGAGCAGTTCTTC

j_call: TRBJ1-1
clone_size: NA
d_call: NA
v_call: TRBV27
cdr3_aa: CASSLSGRVGTEAFF
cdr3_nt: TGTGCCAGCAGTTTATCTGGCAGGGTCGGGACTGAAGCTTTCTTT

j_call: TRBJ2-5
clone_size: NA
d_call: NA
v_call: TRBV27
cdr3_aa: CASSPISTEFQETQYF
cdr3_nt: TGTGCCAGCAGTCCAATATCGACAGAATTCCAAGAGACCCAGTACTTC

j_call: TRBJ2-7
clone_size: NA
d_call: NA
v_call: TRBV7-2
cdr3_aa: CASRKDSYEQYF
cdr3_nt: TGTGCCAGCAGAAAGGACAGTTACGAGCAGTACTTC

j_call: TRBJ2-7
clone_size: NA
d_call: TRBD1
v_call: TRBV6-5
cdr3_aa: CASTAGTGPYEQYF
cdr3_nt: TGTGCCAGCACCGCCGGGACAGGCCCCTACGAGCAGTACTTC

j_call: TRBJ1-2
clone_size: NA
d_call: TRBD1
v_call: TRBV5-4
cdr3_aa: CASSFEDRGFGYTF
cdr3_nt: TGTGCCAGCAGCTTTGAGGACAGGGGATTTGGCTACACCTTC

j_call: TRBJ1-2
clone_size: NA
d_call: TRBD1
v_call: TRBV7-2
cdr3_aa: CASSLDRGSNGYTF
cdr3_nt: TGTGCCAGCAGCCTCGACAGGGGAAGTAATGGCTACACCTTC

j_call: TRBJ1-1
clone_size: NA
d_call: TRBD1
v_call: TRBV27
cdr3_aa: CASSEDRVNTEAFF
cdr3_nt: TGTGCCAGCAGTGAGGACAGGGTGAATACTGAAGCTTTCTTT

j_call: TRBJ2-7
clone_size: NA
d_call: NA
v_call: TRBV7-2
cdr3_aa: CASSFRDLSTYEQYF
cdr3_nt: TGTGCCAGCAGCTTTCGGGACTTGAGTACCTACGAGCAGTACTTC

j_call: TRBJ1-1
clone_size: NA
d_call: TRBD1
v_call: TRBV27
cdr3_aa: CASSSRGLGTEAFF
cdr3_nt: TGTGCCAGCAGCAGCAGGGGGCTGGGGACTGAAGCTTTCTTT

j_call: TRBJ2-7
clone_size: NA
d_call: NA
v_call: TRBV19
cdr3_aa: CASSVGTRSSYEQYF
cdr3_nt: TGTGCCAGTAGTGTCGGGACAAGAAGCTCCTACGAGCAGTACTTC

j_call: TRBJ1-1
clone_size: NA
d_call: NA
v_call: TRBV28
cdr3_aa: CASSPPQGANTEAFF
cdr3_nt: TGTGCCAGCAGTCCACCACAGGGAGCGAACACTGAAGCTTTCTTT

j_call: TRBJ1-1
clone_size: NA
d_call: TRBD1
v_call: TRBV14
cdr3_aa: CASSPIDRGRFTEAFF
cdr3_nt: TGTGCCAGCAGCCCGATAGACAGGGGGCGTTTCACTGAAGCTTTCTTT

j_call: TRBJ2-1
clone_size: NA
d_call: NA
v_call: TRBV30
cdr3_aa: CASDGGVTYNEQFF
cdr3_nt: TGTGCCTCGGACGGAGGGGTAACCTACAATGAGCAGTTCTTC

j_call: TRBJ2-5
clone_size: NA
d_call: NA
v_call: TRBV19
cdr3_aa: CASSIDLGQETQYF
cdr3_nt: TGTGCCAGTAGTATAGATCTCGGGCAAGAGACCCAGTACTTC

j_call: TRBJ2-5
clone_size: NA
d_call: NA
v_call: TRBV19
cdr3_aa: CASSQSRGDWGQETQYF
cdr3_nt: TGTGCCAGTAGTCAGTCCAGGGGAGATTGGGGTCAAGAGACCCAGTACTTC

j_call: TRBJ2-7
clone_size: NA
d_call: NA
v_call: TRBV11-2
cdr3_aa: CASSLDQGPRYEQYF
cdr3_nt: TGTGCCAGCAGCTTAGACCAGGGTCCAAGATACGAGCAGTACTTC

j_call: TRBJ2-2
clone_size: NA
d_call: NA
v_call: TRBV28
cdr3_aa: CASRSGGQGGGELFF
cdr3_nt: TGTGCCAGCAGATCCGGGGGTCAAGGCGGCGGGGAGCTGTTTTTT